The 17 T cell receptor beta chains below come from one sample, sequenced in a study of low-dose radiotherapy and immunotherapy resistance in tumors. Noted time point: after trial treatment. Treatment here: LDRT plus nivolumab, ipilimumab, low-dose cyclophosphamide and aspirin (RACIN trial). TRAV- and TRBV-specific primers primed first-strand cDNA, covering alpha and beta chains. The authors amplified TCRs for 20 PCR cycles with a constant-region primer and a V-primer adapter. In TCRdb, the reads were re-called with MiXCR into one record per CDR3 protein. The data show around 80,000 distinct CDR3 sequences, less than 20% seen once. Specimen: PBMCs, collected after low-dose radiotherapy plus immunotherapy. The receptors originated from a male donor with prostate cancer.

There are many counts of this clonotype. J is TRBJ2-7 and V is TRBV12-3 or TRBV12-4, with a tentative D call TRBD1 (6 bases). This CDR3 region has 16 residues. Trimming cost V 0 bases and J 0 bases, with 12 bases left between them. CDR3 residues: CASSLARGGRSYEQYF. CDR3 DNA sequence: TGTGCCAGCAGTTTAGCCCGAGGGGGACGCTCCTACGAGCAGTACTTC.

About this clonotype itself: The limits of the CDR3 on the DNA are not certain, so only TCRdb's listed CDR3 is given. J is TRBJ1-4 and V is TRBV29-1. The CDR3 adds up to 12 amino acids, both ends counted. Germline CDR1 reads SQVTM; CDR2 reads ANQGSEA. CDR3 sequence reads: CSVGGNEKLFFF.

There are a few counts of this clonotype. The CDR3 reads CAWKIGYYEQYF. CDR3 nucleotides: TGTGCCTGGAAAATTGGTTACTACGAGCAGTACTTC. The chain couples TRBV30 to TRBJ2-7; D gene ambiguous. Germline CDR1 reads GTSNPN; CDR2 reads SVGIG (reference sequence). CDR3 length equals 12 residues. Trimming left V 4 bases short and J 3 bases short, with 10 bases between.

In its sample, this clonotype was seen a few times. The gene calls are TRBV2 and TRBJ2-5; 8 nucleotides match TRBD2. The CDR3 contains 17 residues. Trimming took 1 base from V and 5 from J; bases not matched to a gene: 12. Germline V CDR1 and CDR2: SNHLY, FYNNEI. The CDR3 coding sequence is TGTGCCAGCAGTGAAGAGGAGGCGGGGGGCCCGCTGGAGACCCAGTACTTC. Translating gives CASSEEEAGGPLETQYF. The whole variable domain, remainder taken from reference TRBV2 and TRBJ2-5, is EPEVTQTPSHQVTQMGQEVILRCVPISNHLYFYWYRQILGQKVEFLVSFYNNEISEKSEIFDDQFSVERPDGSNFTLKIRSTKLEDSAMYFCASSEEEAGGPLETQYFGPGTRLLVL.

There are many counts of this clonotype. The CDR3 nucleotides are TGTGCCAGCAGGGATAGAATTGGGACTAGCCCAGAGACCCAGTACTTC. Translated, it gives CASRDRIGTSPETQYF. V usage is TRBV6-6 and J usage is TRBJ2-5, with TRBD2 matching over 9 bases. Per germline, CDR1 MNHNY and CDR2 SVGAGI (reference sequence). The CDR3 length is 16 residues. The J segment lost 4 bases and the V segment lost 6 bases, leaving 12 bases of the junction unmatched.

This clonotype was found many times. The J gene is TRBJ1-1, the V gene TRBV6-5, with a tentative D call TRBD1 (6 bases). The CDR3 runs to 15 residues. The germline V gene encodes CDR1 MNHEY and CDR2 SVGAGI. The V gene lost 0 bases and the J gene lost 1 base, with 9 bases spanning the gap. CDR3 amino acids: CASSYSIQGNTEAFF. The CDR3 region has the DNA TGTGCCAGCAGTTACTCGATACAGGGGAACACTGAAGCTTTCTTT.

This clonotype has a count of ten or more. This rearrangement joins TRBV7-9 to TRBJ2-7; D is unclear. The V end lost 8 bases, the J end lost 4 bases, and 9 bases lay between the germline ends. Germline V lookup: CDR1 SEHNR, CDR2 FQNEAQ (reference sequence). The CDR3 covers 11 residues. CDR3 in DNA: TGTGCCAGCCAAGAGGAATACGAGCAGTACTTC. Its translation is CASQEEYEQYF.

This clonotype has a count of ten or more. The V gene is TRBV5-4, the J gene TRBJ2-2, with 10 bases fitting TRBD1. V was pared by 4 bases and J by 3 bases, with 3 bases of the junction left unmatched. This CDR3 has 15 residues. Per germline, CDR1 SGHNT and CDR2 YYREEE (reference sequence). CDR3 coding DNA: TGTGCCAGCAGCACCGGGACAGGGGACACCGGGGAGCTGTTTTTT. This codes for CASSTGTGDTGELFF. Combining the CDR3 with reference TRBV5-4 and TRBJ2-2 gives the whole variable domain ETGVTQSPTHLIKTRGQQVTLRCSSQSGHNTVSWYQQALGQGPQFIFQYYREEENGRGNFPPRFSGLQFPNYSSELNVNALELDDSALYLCASSTGTGDTGELFFGEGSRLTVL.

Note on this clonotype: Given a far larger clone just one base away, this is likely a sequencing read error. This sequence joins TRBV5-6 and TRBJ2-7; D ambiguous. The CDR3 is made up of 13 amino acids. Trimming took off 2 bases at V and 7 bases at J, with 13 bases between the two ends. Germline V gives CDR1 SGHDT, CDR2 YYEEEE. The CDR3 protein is CASSFGNYNEQYF. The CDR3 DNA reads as TGTGCCAGCAGCTTTGGGAACTACAATGAGCAGTACTTC.

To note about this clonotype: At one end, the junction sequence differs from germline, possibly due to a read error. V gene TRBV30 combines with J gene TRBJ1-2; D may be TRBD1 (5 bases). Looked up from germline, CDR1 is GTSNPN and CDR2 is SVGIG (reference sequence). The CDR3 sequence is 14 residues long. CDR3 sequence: CAWSRQQANYGNTF. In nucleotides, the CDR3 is TGTGCCTGGAGTCGCCAACAGGCTAACTATGGCAACACCTTC.

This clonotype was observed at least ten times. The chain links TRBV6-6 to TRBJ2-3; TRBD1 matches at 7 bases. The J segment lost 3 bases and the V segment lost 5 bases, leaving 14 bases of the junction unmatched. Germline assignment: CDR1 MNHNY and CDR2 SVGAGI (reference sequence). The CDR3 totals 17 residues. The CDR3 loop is CASSMRTGNVRTDTQYF. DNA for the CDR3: TGTGCCAGCAGTATGCGGACAGGCAACGTGAGGACAGATACGCAGTATTTT.

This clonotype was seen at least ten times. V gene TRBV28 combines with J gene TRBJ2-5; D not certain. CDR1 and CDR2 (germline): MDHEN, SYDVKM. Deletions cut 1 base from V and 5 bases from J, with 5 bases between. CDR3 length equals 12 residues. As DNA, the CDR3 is TGTGCCAGCAGTTTATCTTGGGAGACCCAGTACTTC. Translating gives CASSLSWETQYF. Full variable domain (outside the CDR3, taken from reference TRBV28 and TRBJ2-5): DVKVTQSSRYLVKRTGEKVFLECVQDMDHENMFWYRQDPGLGLRLIYFSYDVKMKEKGDIPEGYSVSREKKERFSLILESASTNQTSMYLCASSLSWETQYFGPGTRLLVL.

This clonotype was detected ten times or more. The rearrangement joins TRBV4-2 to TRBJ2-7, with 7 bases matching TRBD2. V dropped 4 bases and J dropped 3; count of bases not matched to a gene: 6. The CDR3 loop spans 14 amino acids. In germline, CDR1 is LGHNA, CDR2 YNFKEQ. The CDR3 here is CASSRGWEGYEQYF. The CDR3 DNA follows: TGTGCCAGCAGCCGGGGGTGGGAGGGCTACGAGCAGTACTTC.

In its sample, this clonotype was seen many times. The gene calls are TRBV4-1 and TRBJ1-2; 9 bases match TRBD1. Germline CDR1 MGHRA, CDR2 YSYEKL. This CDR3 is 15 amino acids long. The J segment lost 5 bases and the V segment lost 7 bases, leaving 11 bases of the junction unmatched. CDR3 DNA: TGCGCCAGCACCCGCCTGGCGGGACAGGGATATGGCTACACCTTC. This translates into CASTRLAGQGYGYTF.

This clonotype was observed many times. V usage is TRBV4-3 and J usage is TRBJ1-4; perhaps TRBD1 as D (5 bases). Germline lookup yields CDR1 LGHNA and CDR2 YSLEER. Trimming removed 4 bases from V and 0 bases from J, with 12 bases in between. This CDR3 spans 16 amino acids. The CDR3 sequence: CASSLGGAATNEKLFF. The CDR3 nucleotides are TGCGCCAGCAGCCTTGGAGGGGCGGCAACTAATGAAAAACTGTTTTTT.

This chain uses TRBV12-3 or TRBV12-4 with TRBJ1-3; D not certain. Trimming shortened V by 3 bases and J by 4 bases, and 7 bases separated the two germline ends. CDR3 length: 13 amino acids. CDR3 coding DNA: TGTGCCAGCAGTTTGAGCGAGGGAAACACCATATATTTT. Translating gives CASSLSEGNTIYF.

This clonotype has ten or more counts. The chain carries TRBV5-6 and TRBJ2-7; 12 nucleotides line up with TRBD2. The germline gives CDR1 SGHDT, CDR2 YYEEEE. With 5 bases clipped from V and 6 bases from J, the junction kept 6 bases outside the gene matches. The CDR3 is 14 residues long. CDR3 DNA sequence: TGTGCCAGCAGATTAGGGACTAGCGGGTTCGAGCAGTACTTC. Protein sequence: CASRLGTSGFEQYF.